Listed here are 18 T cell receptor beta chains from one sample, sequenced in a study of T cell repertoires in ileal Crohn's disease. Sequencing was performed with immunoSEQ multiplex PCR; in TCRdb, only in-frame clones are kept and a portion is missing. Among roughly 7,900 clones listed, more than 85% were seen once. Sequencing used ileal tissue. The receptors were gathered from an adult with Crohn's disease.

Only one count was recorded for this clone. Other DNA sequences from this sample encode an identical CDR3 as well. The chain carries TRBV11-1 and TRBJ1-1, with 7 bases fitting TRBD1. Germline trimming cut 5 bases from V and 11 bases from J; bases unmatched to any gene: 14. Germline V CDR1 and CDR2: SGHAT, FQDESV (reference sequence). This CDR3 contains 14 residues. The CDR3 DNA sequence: TGTGCCAGCAGCCCGCGGGTAGCGGGACAGAAGGCTTTCTTT. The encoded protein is CASSPRVAGQKAFF.

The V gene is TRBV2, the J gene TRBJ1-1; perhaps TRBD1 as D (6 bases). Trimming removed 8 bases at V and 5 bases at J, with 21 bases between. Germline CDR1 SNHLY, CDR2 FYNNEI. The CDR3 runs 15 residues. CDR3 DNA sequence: TGTGCCAGCCCTGGCCTGGCCAGGGGAGAGACTGAAGCTTTCTTT. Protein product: CASPGLARGETEAFF.

The CDR3 DNA reads as TGCGCCAGCAGCTTGGTCGACCCCGCGGGGGGTAATTCACCCCTCCACTTT. The encoded protein is CASSLVDPAGGNSPLHF. The chain has TRBV5-1 and TRBJ1-6; D is perhaps TRBD1 (5 bases). V gave up 0 bases and J gave up 6 bases, with 16 bases separating them. The CDR3 loop spans 17 amino acids. In germline, CDR1 is SGHRS, CDR2 YFSETQ.

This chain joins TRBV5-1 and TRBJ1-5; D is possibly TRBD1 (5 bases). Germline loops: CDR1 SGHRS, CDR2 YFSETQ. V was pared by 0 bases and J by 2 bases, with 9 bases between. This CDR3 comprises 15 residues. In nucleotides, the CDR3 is TGCGCCAGCAGCTTGGTCACGGGGGGCAATCAGCCCCAGCATTTT. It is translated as CASSLVTGGNQPQHF.

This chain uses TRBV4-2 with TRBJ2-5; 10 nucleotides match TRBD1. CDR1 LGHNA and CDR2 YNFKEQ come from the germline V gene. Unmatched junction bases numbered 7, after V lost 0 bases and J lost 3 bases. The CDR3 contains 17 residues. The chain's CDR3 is CASSQEDSGTGEETQYF. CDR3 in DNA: TGTGCCAGCAGCCAAGAAGACTCCGGGACAGGGGAAGAGACCCAGTACTTC.

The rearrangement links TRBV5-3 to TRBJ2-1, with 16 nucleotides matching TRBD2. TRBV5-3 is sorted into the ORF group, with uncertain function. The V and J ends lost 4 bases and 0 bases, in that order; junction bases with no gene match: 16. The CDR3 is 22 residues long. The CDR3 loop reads CARSEPRNRGLAGGGSYNEQFF. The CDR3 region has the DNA TGTGCCAGAAGCGAGCCCCGCAACCGGGGACTAGCGGGAGGGGGCTCCTACAATGAGCAGTTCTTC.

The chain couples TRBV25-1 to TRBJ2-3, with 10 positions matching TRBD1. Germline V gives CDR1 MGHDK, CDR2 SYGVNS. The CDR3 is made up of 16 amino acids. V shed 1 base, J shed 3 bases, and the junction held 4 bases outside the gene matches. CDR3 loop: CASSEFGQGVTDTQYF. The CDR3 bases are TGTGCCAGCAGTGAATTTGGACAGGGGGTGACAGATACGCAGTATTTT.

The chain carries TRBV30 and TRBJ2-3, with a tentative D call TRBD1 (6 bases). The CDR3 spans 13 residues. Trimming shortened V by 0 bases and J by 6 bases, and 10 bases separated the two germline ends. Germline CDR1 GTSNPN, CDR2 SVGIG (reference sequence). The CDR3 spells CAWSVRGSDTQYF. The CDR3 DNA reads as TGTGCCTGGAGTGTAAGGGGGTCGGATACGCAGTATTTT.

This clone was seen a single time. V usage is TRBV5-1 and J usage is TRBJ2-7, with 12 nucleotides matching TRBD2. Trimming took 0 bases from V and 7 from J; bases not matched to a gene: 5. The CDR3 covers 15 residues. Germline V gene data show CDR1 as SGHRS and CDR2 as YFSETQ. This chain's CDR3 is CASSLATSGSEEQYF. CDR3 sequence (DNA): TGCGCCAGCAGCTTGGCGACTAGCGGGAGTGAAGAGCAGTACTTC.

CDR3 sequence (DNA): TGCAGCGTGGGGACAGTCCAAGAGACCCAGTACTTC. Its protein is CSVGTVQETQYF. V gene TRBV29-1 combines with J gene TRBJ2-5, with 7 bases identical to TRBD1. J was trimmed by 1 base and V by 6 bases; bases with no gene match: 2. The CDR3 loop spans 12 amino acids. The germline CDR1 and CDR2 sequences are SQVTM and ANQGSEA.

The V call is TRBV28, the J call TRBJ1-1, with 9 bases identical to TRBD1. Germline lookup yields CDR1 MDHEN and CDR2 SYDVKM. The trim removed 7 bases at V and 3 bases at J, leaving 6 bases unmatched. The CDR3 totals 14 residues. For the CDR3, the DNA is TGTGCCAGCAACCTACAGGGGGCGGACACTGAAGCTTTCTTT. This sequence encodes CASNLQGADTEAFF.

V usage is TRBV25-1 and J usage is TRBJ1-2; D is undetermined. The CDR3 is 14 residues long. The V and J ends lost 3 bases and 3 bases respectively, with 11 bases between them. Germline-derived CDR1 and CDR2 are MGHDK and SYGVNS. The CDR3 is CASSDLLSDYGYTF. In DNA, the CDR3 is TGTGCCAGCAGTGACCTTTTATCCGACTATGGCTACACCTTC.

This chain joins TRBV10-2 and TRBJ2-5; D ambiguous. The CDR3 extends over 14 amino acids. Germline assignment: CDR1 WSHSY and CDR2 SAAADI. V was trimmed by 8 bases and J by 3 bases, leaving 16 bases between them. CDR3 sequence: CASRSTPNEETQYF. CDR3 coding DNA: TGCGCCAGCCGGTCCACGCCCAACGAAGAGACCCAGTACTTC.

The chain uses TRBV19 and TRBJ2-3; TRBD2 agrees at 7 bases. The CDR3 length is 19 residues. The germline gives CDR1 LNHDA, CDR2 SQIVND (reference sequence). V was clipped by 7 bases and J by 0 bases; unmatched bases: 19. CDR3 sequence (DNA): TGTGCCAGTACCCCATTGGGGAGGGGAACGGCGACGAGCACAGATACGCAGTATTTT. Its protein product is CASTPLGRGTATSTDTQYF.

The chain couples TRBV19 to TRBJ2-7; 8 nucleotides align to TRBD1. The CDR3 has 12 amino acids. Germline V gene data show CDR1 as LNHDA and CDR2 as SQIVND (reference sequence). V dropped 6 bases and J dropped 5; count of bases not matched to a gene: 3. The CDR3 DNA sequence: TGTGCCAGTAGCTGGACAGGGAACGAGCAGTACTTC. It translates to CASSWTGNEQYF.

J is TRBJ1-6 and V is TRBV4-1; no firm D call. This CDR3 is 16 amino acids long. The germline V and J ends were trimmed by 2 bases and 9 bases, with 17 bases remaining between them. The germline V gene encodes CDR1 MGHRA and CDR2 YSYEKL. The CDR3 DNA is TGCGCCAGCAGCCAAATTCAGGTCAGCTCCGGTTCACCCCTCCACTTT. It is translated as CASSQIQVSSGSPLHF.

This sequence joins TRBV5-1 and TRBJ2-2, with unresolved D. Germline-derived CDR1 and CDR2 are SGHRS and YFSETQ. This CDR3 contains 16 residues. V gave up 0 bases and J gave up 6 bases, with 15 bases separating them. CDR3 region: CASSLVGAFLAGELFF. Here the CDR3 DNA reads TGCGCCAGCAGCTTGGTTGGTGCTTTCCTAGCCGGGGAGCTGTTTTTT.

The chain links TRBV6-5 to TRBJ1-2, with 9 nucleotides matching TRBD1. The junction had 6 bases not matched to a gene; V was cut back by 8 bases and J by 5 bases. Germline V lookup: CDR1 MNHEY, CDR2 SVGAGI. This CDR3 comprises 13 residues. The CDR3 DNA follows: TGTGCCAGCGCCGGGACAGGGAGGTATGGCTACACCTTC. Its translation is CASAGTGRYGYTF.